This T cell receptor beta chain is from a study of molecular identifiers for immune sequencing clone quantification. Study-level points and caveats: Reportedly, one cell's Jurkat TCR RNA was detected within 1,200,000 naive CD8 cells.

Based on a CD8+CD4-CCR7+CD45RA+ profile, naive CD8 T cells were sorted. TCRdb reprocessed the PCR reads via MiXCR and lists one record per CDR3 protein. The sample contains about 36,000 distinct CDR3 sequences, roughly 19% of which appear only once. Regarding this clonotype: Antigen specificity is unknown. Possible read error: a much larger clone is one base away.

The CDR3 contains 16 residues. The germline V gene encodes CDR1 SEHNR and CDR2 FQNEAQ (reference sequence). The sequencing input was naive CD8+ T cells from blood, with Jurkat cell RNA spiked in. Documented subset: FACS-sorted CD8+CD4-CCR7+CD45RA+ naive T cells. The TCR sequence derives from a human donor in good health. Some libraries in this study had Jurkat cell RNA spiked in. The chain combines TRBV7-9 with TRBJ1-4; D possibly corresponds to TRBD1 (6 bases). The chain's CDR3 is CASSSERGSTNEELFF. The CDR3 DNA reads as TGTGCCAGCAGCTCGGAAAGGGGGTCAACTAATGAAGAACTGTTTTTT.